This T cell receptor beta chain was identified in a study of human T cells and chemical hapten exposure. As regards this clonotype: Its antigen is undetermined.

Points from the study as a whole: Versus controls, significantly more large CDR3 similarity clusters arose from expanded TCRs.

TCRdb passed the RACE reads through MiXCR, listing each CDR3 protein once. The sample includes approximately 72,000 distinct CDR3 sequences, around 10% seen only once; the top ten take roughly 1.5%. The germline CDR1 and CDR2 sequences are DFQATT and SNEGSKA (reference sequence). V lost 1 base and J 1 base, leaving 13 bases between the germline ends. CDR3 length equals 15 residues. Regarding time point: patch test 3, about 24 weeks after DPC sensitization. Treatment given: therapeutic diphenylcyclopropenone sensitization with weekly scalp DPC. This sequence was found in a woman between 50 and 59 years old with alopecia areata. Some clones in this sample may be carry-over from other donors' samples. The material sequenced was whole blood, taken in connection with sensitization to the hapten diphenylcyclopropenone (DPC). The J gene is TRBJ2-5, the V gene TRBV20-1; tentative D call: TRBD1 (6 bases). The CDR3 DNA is TGCAGTGCTAGAGTGGCCACAGGGAGCCAAGAGACCCAGTACTTC. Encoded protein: CSARVATGSQETQYF.